The 15 T cell receptor beta chains presented below share a single source sample, sequenced in a study of shared clonotypes between healthy human individuals. The method was immunoSEQ multiplex PCR; TCRdb's version includes in-frame clones alone and lacks a portion of them. Altogether some 2.4 million clones are present, approximately 93% being singletons, with the ten largest covering about 0.34%. Sequencing was performed on naive CD4+ T cells from PBMCs. Indicated subset: CD45RA+ positively selected. These receptors were taken from a man aged 18 to 29 in good health. Some clones in this sample may be carry-over from other donors' samples.

The chain uses TRBV9 and TRBJ1-4; 7 bases match TRBD1. The V gene end was trimmed by 0 bases and the J gene end by 1 base; junction bases not matched to a gene: 6. Per germline, CDR1 SGDLS and CDR2 YYNGEE. The CDR3 covers 17 residues. The CDR3 nucleotides are TGTGCCAGCAGCGTAGGCCCCAGACAGGGAACTAATGAAAAACTGTTTTTT. Translation gives CASSVGPRQGTNEKLFF.

V is TRBV21-1 and J is TRBJ2-3; the DNA was not used to check the table's D call, TRBD2. TRBV21-1 is a known pseudogene. The CDR3 runs to 15 residues. The chain's CDR3 is CASRTGTSNTDTQYF. As DNA, the CDR3 is TGTGCCAGCAGAACCGGGACTAGCAACACAGATACGCAGTATTTT.

On this clone: Other DNA sequences from this sample encode an identical CDR3 as well. The chain has TRBV2 and TRBJ1-3; tentatively, D is TRBD1 (6 bases). CDR1 SNHLY and CDR2 FYNNEI come from the germline V gene. The V end lost 5 bases, the J end lost 0 bases, and 14 bases lay between the germline ends. This CDR3 comprises 16 residues. CDR3 DNA sequence: TGTGCCAGCAGTCCAGGGCAGGGGTACTCTGGAAACACCATATATTTT. It is translated as CASSPGQGYSGNTIYF.

The V gene is TRBV11-3, the J gene TRBJ1-3, with D hard to call. Trimming took off 5 bases at V and 3 bases at J, with 8 bases between the two ends. Germline values: CDR1 SGHNT, CDR2 YENEEA. The CDR3 totals 13 residues. The CDR3 region has the DNA TGTGCCAGCAGCCGCTTCTTTGGAAACACCATATATTTT. It translates to CASSRFFGNTIYF. Combining the CDR3 with reference TRBV11-3 and TRBJ1-3 gives the whole variable domain EAGVVQSPRYKIIEKKQPVAFWCNPISGHNTLYWYLQNLGQGPELLIRYENEEAVDDSQLPKDRFSAERLKGVDSTLKIQPAELGDSAVYLCASSRFFGNTIYFGEGSWLTVV.

This chain joins TRBV11-2 and TRBJ2-7; D is ambiguous. Germline-derived CDR1 and CDR2 are SGHAT and FQNNGV. Trimming left V 1 base short and J 7 bases short, with 11 bases between. This CDR3 region has 13 residues. The CDR3 coding sequence is TGTGCCAGCAGCTTAGGCCTCTTTGGGGAGCAGTACTTC. Translated, it gives CASSLGLFGEQYF.

The rearrangement links TRBV5-1 to TRBJ1-1, with 11 bases aligning to TRBD1. V lost 0 bases, J lost 4 bases, and 2 bases stayed unmatched. Per germline, CDR1 SGHRS and CDR2 YFSETQ. The CDR3 is 15 residues long. In DNA form, the CDR3 reads TGCGCCAGCAGCTTGGACGGACAGGGGGCCACTGAAGCTTTCTTT. This sequence encodes CASSLDGQGATEAFF.

Remarks on this clone: This CDR3 is also generated by other DNA sequences in the sample. V is TRBV28 and J is TRBJ1-2; 8 nucleotides align to TRBD1. CDR1 MDHEN and CDR2 SYDVKM come from the germline V gene. Trimming at V came to 5 bases and at J to 8 bases, leaving 4 bases not matched to a gene. This CDR3 has 12 amino acids. CDR3 sequence: CASSLTGGGYTF. The CDR3 DNA is TGTGCCAGCAGTCTTACAGGGGGAGGCTACACCTTC.

V and J are TRBV6-1 and TRBJ1-5, with D tentatively TRBD1 (6 bases). The CDR3 runs 15 residues. CDR1 MNHNS and CDR2 SASEGT come from the germline V gene. The V end was cut by 4 bases, the J end by 4 bases, with 14 bases between. The CDR3 reads CASSVQGPLNQPQHF. The CDR3, as DNA: TGTGCCAGCAGTGTACAGGGCCCGCTTAATCAGCCCCAGCATTTT.

The table lists this clone with a count of one. J is TRBJ2-2 and V is TRBV7-9, with D possibly matching TRBD1 (5 bases). CDR1 and CDR2 (germline): SEHNR, FQNEAQ (reference sequence). This CDR3 contains 14 residues. The V gene lost 6 bases and the J gene lost 6 bases, with 14 bases spanning the gap. This CDR3 reads CASRSRVEPGELFF. Written as DNA, the CDR3 is TGTGCCAGCAGGTCCAGGGTGGAGCCCGGGGAGCTGTTTTTT. The full variable domain, its missing parts supplied by reference TRBV7-9 and TRBJ2-2, is DTGVSQNPRHKITKRGQNVTFRCDPISEHNRLYWYRQTLGQGPEFLTYFQNEAQLEKSRLLSDRFSAERPKGSFSTLEIQRTEQGDSAMYLCASRSRVEPGELFFGEGSRLTVL.

The chain has TRBV28 and TRBJ2-7; 7 bases are a match to TRBD2. Trimming at V came to 8 bases and at J to 4 bases, leaving 8 bases not matched to a gene. The CDR3 loop spans 13 amino acids. Germline CDR1 is MDHEN and CDR2 is SYDVKM. The CDR3 region is CASGSAGVYEQYF. For the CDR3, the DNA is TGTGCCAGCGGGTCGGCGGGAGTTTACGAGCAGTACTTC.

J is TRBJ2-7 and V is TRBV6-1; 10 bases line up with TRBD1. Germline values: CDR1 MNHNS, CDR2 SASEGT. This CDR3 region has 15 residues. Germline trimming cut 5 bases from V and 3 bases from J; bases unmatched to any gene: 7. The CDR3 region has the DNA TGTGCCAGCAGTCCTATGTGGACAGGGGGCTACGAGCAGTACTTC. It translates to CASSPMWTGGYEQYF.

The chain is built from TRBV19 and TRBJ2-1, with 10 bases fitting TRBD2. Per the germline V gene, CDR1 is LNHDA and CDR2 is SQIVND (reference sequence). Losses at the gene ends were 3 bases for V and 8 bases for J; bases not matched to a gene: 10. The CDR3 spans 16 residues. As DNA, the CDR3 is TGTGCCAGTAGTATTCTTAGTGGTAGCGGGAGGTATGAGCAGTTCTTC. Translation gives CASSILSGSGRYEQFF.

V is TRBV11-2 and J is TRBJ1-1, with no clear D. V lost 0 bases to trimming and J lost 3 bases, with 2 bases between them. The CDR3 runs to 12 residues. CDR1 SGHAT and CDR2 FQNNGV come from the germline V gene. This chain's CDR3 is CASSLDYTEAFF. CDR3 coding DNA: TGTGCCAGCAGCTTAGACTACACTGAAGCTTTCTTT. The variable domain in full, with the rest retrieved from reference TRBV11-2 and TRBJ1-1, is EAGVAQSPRYKIIEKRQSVAFWCNPISGHATLYWYQQILGQGPKLLIQFQNNGVVDDSQLPKDRFSAERLKGVDSTLKIQPAKLEDSAVYLCASSLDYTEAFFGQGTRLTVV.

The V call is TRBV28, the J call TRBJ1-3; D is perhaps TRBD1 (5 bases). V lost 6 bases and J 1 base, leaving 10 bases between the germline ends. The germline CDR1 and CDR2 sequences are MDHEN and SYDVKM. The CDR3 extends over 14 amino acids. The CDR3 nucleotides are TGTGCCAGCAGATCAGGGTCGTCTGGAAACACCATATATTTT. It translates to CASRSGSSGNTIYF.

This clone was detected once. This chain links TRBV7-8 with TRBJ2-1; 10 positions match TRBD2. The CDR3 covers 15 residues. V was pared by 4 bases and J by 12 bases, with 12 bases of the junction left unmatched. CDR1 is SGHVS and CDR2 is FQNEAQ in the germline V gene. CDR3 nucleotide sequence: TGTGCCAGCAGCTCCCGAACTAGCGGGGAGCTATGGCAGTTCTTC. This translates into CASSSRTSGELWQFF.